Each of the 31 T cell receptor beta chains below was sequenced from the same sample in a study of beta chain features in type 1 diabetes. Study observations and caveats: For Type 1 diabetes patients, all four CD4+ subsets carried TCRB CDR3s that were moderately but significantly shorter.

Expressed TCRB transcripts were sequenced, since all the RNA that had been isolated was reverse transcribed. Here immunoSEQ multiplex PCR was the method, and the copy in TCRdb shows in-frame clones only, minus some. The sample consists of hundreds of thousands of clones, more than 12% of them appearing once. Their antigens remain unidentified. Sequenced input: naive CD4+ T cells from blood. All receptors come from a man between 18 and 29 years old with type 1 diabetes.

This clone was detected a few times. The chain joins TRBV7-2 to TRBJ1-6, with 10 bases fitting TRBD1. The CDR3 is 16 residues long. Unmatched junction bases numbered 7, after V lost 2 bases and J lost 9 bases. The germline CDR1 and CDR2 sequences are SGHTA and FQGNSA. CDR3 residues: CASSLRGQGFGSPLHF. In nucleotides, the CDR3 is TGTGCCAGCAGCTTAAGGGGACAGGGGTTTGGTTCACCCCTCCACTTT.

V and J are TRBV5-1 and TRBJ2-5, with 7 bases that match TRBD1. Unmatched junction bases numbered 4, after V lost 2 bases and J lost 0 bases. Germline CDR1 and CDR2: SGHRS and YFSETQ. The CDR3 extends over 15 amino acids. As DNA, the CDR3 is TGCGCCAGCAGCTTTAAGGGGGCGAACCAAGAGACCCAGTACTTC. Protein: CASSFKGANQETQYF.

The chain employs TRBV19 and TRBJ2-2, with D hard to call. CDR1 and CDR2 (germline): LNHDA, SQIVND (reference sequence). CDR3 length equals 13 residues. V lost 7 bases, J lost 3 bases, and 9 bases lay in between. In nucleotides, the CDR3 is TGTGCCAGTACGCCCGCGCACACCGGGGAGCTGTTTTTT. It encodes CASTPAHTGELFF. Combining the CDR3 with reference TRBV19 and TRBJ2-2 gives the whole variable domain DGGITQSPKYLFRKEGQNVTLSCEQNLNHDAMYWYRQDPGQGLRLIYYSQIVNDFQKGDIAEGYSVSREKKESFPLTVTSAQKNPTAFYLCASTPAHTGELFFGEGSRLTVL.

CDR3 sequence (DNA): TGCGCCAGCAGCCATAGGACTAGCGGGAGCCTCGATGAGCAGTTCTTC. It encodes CASSHRTSGSLDEQFF. The chain has TRBV5-1 and TRBJ2-1; 13 bases map to TRBD2. The germline V gene encodes CDR1 SGHRS and CDR2 YFSETQ. This CDR3 spans 16 amino acids. V lost 4 bases, J lost 8 bases, and 9 bases stayed unmatched.

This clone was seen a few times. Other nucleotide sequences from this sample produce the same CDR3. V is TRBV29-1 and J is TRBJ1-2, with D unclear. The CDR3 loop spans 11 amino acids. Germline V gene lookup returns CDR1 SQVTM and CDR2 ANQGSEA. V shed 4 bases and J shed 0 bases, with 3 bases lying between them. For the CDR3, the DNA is TGCAGCGTTGGAGCTAACTATGGCTACACCTTC. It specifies CSVGANYGYTF.

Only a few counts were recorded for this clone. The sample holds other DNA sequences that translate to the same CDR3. CDR3 residues: CASSFEGETQYF. The CDR3 DNA reads as TGCGCCAGCAGCTTTGAGGGGGAGACCCAGTACTTC. V and J are TRBV5-1 and TRBJ2-5; D is tentatively TRBD1 or TRBD2 (5 bases each). Trimming left V 2 bases short and J 5 bases short, with 7 bases between. The CDR3 has 12 amino acids. From germline, CDR1 is SGHRS and CDR2 YFSETQ.

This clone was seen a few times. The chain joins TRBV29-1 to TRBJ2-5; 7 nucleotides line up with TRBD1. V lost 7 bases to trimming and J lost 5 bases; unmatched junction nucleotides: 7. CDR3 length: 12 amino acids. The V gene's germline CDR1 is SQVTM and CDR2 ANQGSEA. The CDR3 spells CSERTGVETQYF. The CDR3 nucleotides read TGCAGCGAAAGAACAGGGGTTGAGACCCAGTACTTC.

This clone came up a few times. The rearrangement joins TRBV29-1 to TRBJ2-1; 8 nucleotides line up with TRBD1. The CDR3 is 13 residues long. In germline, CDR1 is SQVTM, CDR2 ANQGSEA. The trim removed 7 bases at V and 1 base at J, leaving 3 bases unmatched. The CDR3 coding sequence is TGCAGCGGACGACAGGGGTCCTACAATGAGCAGTTCTTC. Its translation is CSGRQGSYNEQFF.

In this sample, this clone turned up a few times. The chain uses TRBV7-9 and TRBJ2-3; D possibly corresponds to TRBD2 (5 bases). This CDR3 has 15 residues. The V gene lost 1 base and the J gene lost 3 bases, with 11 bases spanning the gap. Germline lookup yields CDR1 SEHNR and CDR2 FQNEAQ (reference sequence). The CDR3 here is CASSLGAADTDTQYF. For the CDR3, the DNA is TGTGCCAGCAGCTTAGGTGCAGCGGATACAGATACGCAGTATTTT.

The CDR3 DNA reads TGTGCCAGCACCTACTTGGGAGGCGGGGAGCTGTTTTTT. Translating it yields CASTYLGGGELFF. V usage is TRBV6-6 and J usage is TRBJ2-2, with D possibly matching TRBD2 (6 bases). V lost 7 bases and J 7 bases, leaving 13 bases between the germline ends. Germline V lookup: CDR1 MNHNY, CDR2 SVGAGI (reference sequence). The length of the CDR3 is 13 residues.

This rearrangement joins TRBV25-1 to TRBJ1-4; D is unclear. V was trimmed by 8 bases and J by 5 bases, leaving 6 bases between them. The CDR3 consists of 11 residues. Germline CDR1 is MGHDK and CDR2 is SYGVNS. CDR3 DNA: TGTGCCAGCTCAAGGAATGAAAAACTGTTTTTT. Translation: CASSRNEKLFF.

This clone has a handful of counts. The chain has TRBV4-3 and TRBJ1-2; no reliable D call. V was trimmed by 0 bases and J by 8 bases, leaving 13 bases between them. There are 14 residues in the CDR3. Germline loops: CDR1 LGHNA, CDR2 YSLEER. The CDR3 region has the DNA TGCGCCAGCAGCCAAGATTTGTTGGGGTACGGCTACACCTTC. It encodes CASSQDLLGYGYTF.

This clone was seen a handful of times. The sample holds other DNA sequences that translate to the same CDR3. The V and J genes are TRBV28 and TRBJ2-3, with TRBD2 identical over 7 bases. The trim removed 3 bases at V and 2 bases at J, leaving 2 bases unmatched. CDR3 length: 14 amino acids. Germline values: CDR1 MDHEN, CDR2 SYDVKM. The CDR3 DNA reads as TGTGCCAGCAGTTTCGGGGGGTCCACAGATACGCAGTATTTT. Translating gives CASSFGGSTDTQYF.

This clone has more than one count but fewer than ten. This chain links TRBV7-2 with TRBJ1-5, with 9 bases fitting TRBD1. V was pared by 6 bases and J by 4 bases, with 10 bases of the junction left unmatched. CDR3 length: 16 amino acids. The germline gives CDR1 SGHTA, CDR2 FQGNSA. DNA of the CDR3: TGTGCCAGCAGATCTGCCGGGACAGGGCAAAATCAGCCCCAGCATTTT. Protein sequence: CASRSAGTGQNQPQHF. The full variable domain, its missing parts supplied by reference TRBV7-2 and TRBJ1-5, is GAGVSQSPSNKVTEKGKDVELRCDPISGHTALYWYRQSLGQGLEFLIYFQGNSAPDKSGLPSDRFSAERTGGSVSTLTIQRTQQEDSAVYLCASRSAGTGQNQPQHFGDGTRLSIL.

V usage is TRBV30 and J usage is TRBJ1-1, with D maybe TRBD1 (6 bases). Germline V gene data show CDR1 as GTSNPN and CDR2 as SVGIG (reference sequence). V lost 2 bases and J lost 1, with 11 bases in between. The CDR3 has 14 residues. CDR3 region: CAWSLGAWNTEAFF. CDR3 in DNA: TGTGCCTGGAGTCTGGGGGCCTGGAACACTGAAGCTTTCTTT.

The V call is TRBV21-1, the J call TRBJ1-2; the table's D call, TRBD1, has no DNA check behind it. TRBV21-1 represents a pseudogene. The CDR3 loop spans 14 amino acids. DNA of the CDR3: TGTGCCAGCAGCAAAATGGAACAGGGCTGCGGCTACACCTTC. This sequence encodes CASSKMEQGCGYTF.

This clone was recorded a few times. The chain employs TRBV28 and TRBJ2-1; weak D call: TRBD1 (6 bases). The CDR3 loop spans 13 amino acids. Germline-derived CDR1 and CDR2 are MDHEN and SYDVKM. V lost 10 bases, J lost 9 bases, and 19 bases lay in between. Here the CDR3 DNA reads TGTGCCACCATGGACGTAAGGGGGAGTGAGCAGTTCTTC. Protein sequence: CATMDVRGSEQFF.

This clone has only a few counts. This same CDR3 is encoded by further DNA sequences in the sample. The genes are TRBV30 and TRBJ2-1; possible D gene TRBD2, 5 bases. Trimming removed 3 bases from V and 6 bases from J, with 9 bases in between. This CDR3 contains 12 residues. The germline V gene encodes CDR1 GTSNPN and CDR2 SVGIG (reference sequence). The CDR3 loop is CAWRGGSNEQFF. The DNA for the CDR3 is TGTGCCTGGAGAGGAGGCAGCAATGAGCAGTTCTTC.

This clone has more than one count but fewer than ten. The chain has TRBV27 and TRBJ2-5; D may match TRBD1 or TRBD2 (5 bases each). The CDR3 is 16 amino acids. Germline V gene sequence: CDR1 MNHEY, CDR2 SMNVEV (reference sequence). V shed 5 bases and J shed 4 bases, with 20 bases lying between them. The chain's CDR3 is CASSLWDPRKGETQYF. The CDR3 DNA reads TGTGCCAGCAGTCTATGGGACCCCCGGAAGGGAGAGACCCAGTACTTC.

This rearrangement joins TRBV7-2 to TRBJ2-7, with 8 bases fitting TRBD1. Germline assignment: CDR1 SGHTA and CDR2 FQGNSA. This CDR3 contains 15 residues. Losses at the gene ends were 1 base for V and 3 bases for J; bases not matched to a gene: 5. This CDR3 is CASSLGQGSNYEQYF. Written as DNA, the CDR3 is TGTGCCAGCAGCTTAGGACAGGGGTCTAACTACGAGCAGTACTTC.

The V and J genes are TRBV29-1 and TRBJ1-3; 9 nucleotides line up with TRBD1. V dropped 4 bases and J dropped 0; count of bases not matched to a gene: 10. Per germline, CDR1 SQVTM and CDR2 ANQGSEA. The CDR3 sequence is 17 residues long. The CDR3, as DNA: TGCAGCGTTGTAGGGACAGGGAGTCCTTCCTCTGGAAACACCATATATTTT. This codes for CSVVGTGSPSSGNTIYF.

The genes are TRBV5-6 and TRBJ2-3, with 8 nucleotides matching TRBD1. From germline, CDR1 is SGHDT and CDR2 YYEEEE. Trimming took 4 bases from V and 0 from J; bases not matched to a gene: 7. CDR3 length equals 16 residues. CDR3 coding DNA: TGTGCCAGCAGCAAAAGAGGACAGGGTAGCACAGATACGCAGTATTTT. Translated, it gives CASSKRGQGSTDTQYF. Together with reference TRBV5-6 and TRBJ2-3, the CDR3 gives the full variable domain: DAGVTQSPTHLIKTRGQQVTLRCSPKSGHDTVSWYQQALGQGPQFIFQYYEEEERQRGNFPDRFSGHQFPNYSSELNVNALLLGDSALYLCASSKRGQGSTDTQYFGPGTRLTVL.

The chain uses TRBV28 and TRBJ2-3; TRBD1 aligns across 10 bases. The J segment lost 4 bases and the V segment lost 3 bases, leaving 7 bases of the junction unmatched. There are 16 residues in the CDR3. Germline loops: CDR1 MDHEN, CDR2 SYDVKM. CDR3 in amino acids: CASSFTGQGIPDTQYF. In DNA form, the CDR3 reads TGTGCCAGCAGTTTTACGGGACAGGGGATACCAGATACGCAGTATTTT.

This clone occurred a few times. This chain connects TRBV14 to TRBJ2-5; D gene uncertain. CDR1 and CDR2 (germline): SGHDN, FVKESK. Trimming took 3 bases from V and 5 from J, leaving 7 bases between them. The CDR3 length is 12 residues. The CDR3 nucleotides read TGTGCCAGCAGCCACTACCGGGAGACCCAGTACTTC. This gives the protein CASSHYRETQYF.

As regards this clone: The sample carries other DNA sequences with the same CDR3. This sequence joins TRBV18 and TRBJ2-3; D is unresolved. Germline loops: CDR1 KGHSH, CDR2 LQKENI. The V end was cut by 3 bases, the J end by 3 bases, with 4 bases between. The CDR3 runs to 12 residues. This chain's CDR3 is CASSPTTDTQYF. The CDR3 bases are TGTGCCAGCTCACCGACTACAGATACGCAGTATTTT.

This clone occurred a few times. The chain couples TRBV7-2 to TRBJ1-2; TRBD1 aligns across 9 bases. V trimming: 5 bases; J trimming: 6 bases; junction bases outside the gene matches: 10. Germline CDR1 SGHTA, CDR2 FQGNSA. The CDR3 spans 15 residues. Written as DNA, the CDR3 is TGTGCCAGCAGCACCTATGTGACAGGGGGTAATGGCTACACCTTC. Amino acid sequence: CASSTYVTGGNGYTF.

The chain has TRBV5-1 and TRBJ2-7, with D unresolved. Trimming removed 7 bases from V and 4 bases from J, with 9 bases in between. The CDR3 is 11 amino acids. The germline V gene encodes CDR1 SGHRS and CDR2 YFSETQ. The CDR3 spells CASGSEYEQYF. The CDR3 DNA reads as TGCGCCAGCGGGTCGGAATACGAGCAGTACTTC.

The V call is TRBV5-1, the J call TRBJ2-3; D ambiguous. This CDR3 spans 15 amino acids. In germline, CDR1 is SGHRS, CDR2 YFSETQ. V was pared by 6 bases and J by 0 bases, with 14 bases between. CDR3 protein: CASTPSNPSTDTQYF. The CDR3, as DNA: TGCGCCAGCACCCCAAGCAACCCTAGCACAGATACGCAGTATTTT.

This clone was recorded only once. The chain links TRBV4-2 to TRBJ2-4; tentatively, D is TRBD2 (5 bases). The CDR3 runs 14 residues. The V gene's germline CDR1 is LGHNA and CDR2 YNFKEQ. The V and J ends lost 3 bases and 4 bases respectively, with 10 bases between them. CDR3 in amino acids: CASSQGAVKNIQYF. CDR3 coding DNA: TGTGCCAGCAGCCAGGGAGCCGTAAAAAACATTCAGTACTTC.

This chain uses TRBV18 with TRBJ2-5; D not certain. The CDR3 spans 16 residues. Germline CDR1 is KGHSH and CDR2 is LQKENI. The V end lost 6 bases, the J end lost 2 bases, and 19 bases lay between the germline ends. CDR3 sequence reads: CASSRLSPGPQETQYF. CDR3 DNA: TGTGCCAGCTCCCGCCTATCCCCAGGACCACAAGAGACCCAGTACTTC. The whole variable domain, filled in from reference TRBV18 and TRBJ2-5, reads NAGVMQNPRHLVRRRGQEARLRCSPMKGHSHVYWYRQLPEEGLKFMVYLQKENIIDESGMPKERFSAEFPKEGPSILRIQQVVRGDSAAYFCASSRLSPGPQETQYFGPGTRLLVL.

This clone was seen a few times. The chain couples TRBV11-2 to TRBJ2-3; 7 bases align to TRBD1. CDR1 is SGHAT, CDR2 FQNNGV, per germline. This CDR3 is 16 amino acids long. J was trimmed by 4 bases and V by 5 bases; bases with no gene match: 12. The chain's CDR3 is CASSLGGPLISDTQYF. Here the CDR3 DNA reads TGTGCCAGCAGCCTAGGGGGCCCACTAATCTCAGATACGCAGTATTTT.